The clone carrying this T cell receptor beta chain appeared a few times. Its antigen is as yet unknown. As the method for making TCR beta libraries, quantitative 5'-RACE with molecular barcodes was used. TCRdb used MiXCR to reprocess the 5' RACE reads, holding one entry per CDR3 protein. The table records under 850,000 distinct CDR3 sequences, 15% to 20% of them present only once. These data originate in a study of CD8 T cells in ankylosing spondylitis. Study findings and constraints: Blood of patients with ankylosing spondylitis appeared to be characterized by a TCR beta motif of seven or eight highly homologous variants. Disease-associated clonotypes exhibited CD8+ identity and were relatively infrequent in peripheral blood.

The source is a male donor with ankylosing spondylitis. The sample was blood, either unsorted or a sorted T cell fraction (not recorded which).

The DNA for the CDR3 is TGTGCCAGCAGTGTAAGAGAGTCATTCGGACAGGGTAATGAGCAGTTCTTC. Its translation: CASSVRESFGQGNEQFF. The chain uses TRBV27 and TRBJ2-1; 8 positions match TRBD1. The germline V gene encodes CDR1 MNHEY and CDR2 SMNVEV (reference sequence). Trimming at V came to 5 bases and at J to 7 bases, leaving 16 bases not matched to a gene. CDR3 length: 17 residues.